In its sample, the clone carrying this T cell receptor beta chain was seen a few times. This sample stems from a study of blood T cell repertoires in COVID-19. About the study: COVID-19 samples collected from the United States, Italy and Spain covered acute and convalescent phases. T cells, B-cell-depleted T cells, or PBMCs provided the cDNA or gDNA that served as material.

V shed 6 bases and J shed 6 bases, with 6 bases lying between them. CDR3 length: 11 residues. Study processing details: Reference gene primer amplification in the assay estimated nucleated cell counts. Generated by immunoSEQ multiplex PCR, the TCRdb table keeps only in-frame clones and is missing some. V and J calls and clone size come straight from that table; D and trimming were deduced from the DNA. The sample shows some 240,000 clones, roughly 89% of them seen only once. Sequencing was done on a sample of peripheral blood. This receptor was identified in a woman between 40 and 50 years old who had recovered from COVID-19. V gene TRBV12-3 or TRBV12-4 combines with J gene TRBJ2-1; D is unclear. The CDR3 sequence: CASSLRNEQFF. CDR3 nucleotides: TGTGCCAGCAGCCTTCGCAATGAGCAGTTCTTC.